This paragraph covers one TCR beta chain sequence. With V trimmed by 1 base and J by 3 bases, 6 bases remained unmatched. The CDR3 runs 16 residues. Germline loops: CDR1 DFQATT, CDR2 SNEGSKA (reference sequence). These data belong to a study of identical twins. A single record per CDR3 protein comes from TCRdb applying MiXCR to the 5' RACE reads. The table includes some 690,000 distinct CDR3 sequences, roughly 20% detected once. These data also formed part of another study, on T cells expressing NK-cell markers.

Input material: PBMCs. The rearrangement joins TRBV20-1 to TRBJ2-3, with TRBD2 matching 11 bases. The receptor comes from a woman in her late teens or twenties in good health. CDR3 amino acids: CSARGNSGRATDTQYF. Here the CDR3 DNA reads TGCAGTGCTAGAGGGAATAGCGGGAGGGCAACAGATACGCAGTATTTT.